The T cell receptor beta chain under discussion was sequenced for a study of control samples from healthy donors and cancer patients. The table came from immunoSEQ multiplex PCR; TCRdb's copy has only in-frame clones and leaves some out. The sample lists around 170,000 clones; approximately 86% were seen once. The CDR3 has 17 amino acids. V gave up 5 bases and J gave up 0 bases, with 17 bases separating them. From germline, CDR1 is MNHNY and CDR2 SVGAGI (reference sequence). This TCR derives from a woman in her 30s in good health. The rearrangement uses TRBV6-6 and TRBJ1-3, with D perhaps matching TRBD1 (5 bases). What was sequenced was blood. DNA of the CDR3: TGTGCCAGCAGTCCCCGCGCCGGAGACAGCTCTGGAAACACCATATATTTT. The encoded protein is CASSPRAGDSSGNTIYF.